These T cell receptor beta chains were read from a single sample in a study of response to subunit inactivated influenza vaccine. MiXCR, run by TCRdb on the RT-PCR reads, gives a single entry per CDR3 protein. The table shows around 520,000 distinct CDR3 sequences, with about 25% occurring only once. Material: CD4+ T cells sorted from PBMCs, obtained around 5 days after vaccination. Receptor source: a middle-aged man who received an inactivated influenza vaccine. CDR3s include the opening cysteine and the closing phenylalanine or tryptophan. The D gene is left open where the match is weak. Part of the rows lack a size; the others show once, few, many or a class for expanded clones.

d_gene	v_gene	len	abundance	j_gene	CDR3aa	CDR3nt
TRBD2	TRBV15	13	NA	TRBJ2-7	CATSRQGGYEQYF	TGTGCCACCAGCAGACAGGGAGGGTACGAGCAGTACTTC
NA	TRBV4-3	14	NA	TRBJ2-1	CASSHPNLKYEQFF	TGCGCCAGCAGCCACCCAAACCTGAAATATGAGCAGTTCTTC
NA	TRBV29-1	12	NA	TRBJ2-7	CSVSGGSYEQYF	TGCAGCGTTTCCGGGGGCTCCTACGAGCAGTACTTC
NA	TRBV9	14	NA	TRBJ2-2	CASSANSNTGELFF	TGTGCCAGCAGCGCAAACTCGAACACCGGGGAGCTGTTTTTT
NA	TRBV4-3	16	few	TRBJ2-1	CASSQDRDGSYNEQFF	TGCGCCAGCAGCCAAGACCGGGACGGCTCCTACAATGAGCAGTTCTTC
TRBD2	TRBV7-2	15	many	TRBJ2-5	CASSLLAGVQETQYF	TGTGCCAGCAGCTTACTAGCGGGGGTCCAAGAGACCCAGTACTTC
TRBD2	TRBV5-5	15	NA	TRBJ2-1	CASSLAGLGSDEQFF	TGTGCCAGCAGCTTGGCGGGACTAGGATCCGATGAGCAGTTCTTC
NA	TRBV20-1	15	NA	TRBJ2-3	CSASGLERSTDTQYF	TGCAGTGCTAGTGGTTTGGAGCGTAGCACAGATACGCAGTATTTT
NA	TRBV12-3/TRBV12-4	14	few	TRBJ2-7	CASSFLDSRHEQYF	TGTGCCAGCAGTTTTTTGGACTCCCGCCACGAGCAGTACTTC
NA	TRBV7-9	16	NA	TRBJ2-2	CASSPSGAGYTGELFF	TGTGCCAGCAGCCCGAGCGGCGCGGGATACACCGGGGAGCTGTTTTTT
NA	TRBV20-1	15	NA	TRBJ2-5	CSARVGTSWQETQYF	TGCAGTGCTAGAGTGGGGACTTCGTGGCAGGAGACCCAGTACTTC
NA	TRBV7-9	14	few	TRBJ2-1	CASSLEGRFNEQFF	TGTGCCAGCAGCTTGGAGGGAAGGTTTAATGAGCAGTTCTTC
NA	TRBV7-2	13	few	TRBJ2-2	CASSLTQAGELFF	TGTGCCAGCAGCTTAACGCAAGCCGGGGAGCTGTTTTTT
TRBD2	TRBV6-5	19	NA	TRBJ2-1	CASSYLTTSGRPSYNEQFF	TGTGCCAGCAGTTACCTAACGACTAGCGGGAGGCCCTCCTACAATGAGCAGTTCTTC
NA	TRBV12-3/TRBV12-4	13	NA	TRBJ2-5	CASSSVGGNTQYF	TGTGCCAGCAGTTCCGTAGGGGGAAATACCCAGTACTTC
NA	TRBV2	15	few	TRBJ2-1	CASSEWGIPYNEQFF	TGTGCCAGCAGTGAATGGGGTATTCCCTACAATGAGCAGTTCTTC
NA	TRBV24-1	18	NA	TRBJ1-5	CATSARHNGEEGNQPQHF	TGTGCCACCAGTGCCCGACATAATGGGGAGGAAGGCAATCAGCCCCAGCATTTT
TRBD1	TRBV6-2/TRBV6-3	14	NA	TRBJ1-4	CASSSGQWNEKLFF	TGTGCCAGCAGCTCGGGACAGTGGAATGAAAAACTGTTTTTT
NA	TRBV29-1	12	many	TRBJ2-6	CSVAAGANVLTF	TGCAGCGTTGCGGCTGGGGCCAACGTCCTGACTTTC
TRBD1	TRBV7-9	15	few	TRBJ1-5	CASSLGGTGRQPQHF	TGTGCCAGCAGCTTAGGGGGGACAGGCCGCCAGCCCCAGCATTTT
TRBD1	TRBV20-1	14	NA	TRBJ2-1	CSANRGEIYNEQFF	TGCAGTGCCAACAGGGGGGAAATTTACAATGAGCAGTTCTTC
TRBD1	TRBV12-3/TRBV12-4	17	few	TRBJ1-1	CASSAGTGGASGTEAFF	TGTGCCAGCAGCGCCGGGACAGGGGGGGCCTCAGGCACTGAAGCTTTCTTT
NA	TRBV5-1	13	few	TRBJ2-7	CASSPDLLAEQYF	TGCGCCAGCAGCCCGGACCTATTAGCCGAGCAGTACTTC
TRBD1	TRBV28	13	NA	TRBJ1-1	CASSLRDRGEAFF	TGTGCCAGCAGTCTACGGGACAGGGGTGAAGCTTTCTTT
NA	TRBV4-2	15	few	TRBJ1-3	CASSQESISGNTIYF	TGTGCCAGCAGCCAAGAGTCCATCTCTGGAAACACCATATATTTT
NA	TRBV6-5	15	NA	TRBJ2-7	CASSSPRGQGYEQYF	TGTGCCAGCAGTTCCCCACGTGGTCAGGGATACGAGCAGTACTTC
NA	TRBV9	14	many	TRBJ2-1	CASSVSDGGNEQFF	TGTGCCAGCAGCGTATCGGATGGGGGGAATGAGCAGTTCTTC
TRBD1	TRBV5-1	15	many	TRBJ2-2	CASSLTGANTGELFF	TGCGCCAGCAGCTTGACAGGGGCGAACACCGGGGAGCTGTTTTTT
NA	TRBV29-1	13	few	TRBJ2-5	CSVEDGVSGTQYF	TGCAGCGTTGAAGATGGTGTTAGCGGGACCCAGTACTTC
NA	TRBV7-9	12	NA	TRBJ1-2	CASSPGVYGYTF	TGTGCCAGCAGCCCAGGGGTTTATGGCTACACCTTC
TRBD1	TRBV25-1	16	NA	TRBJ2-7	CASSELVRGRPYEQYF	TGTGCCAGCAGTGAATTAGTCAGGGGGCGCCCCTACGAGCAGTACTTC
NA	TRBV15	13	few	TRBJ2-1	CATSRQGSDEQFF	TGTGCCACCAGCAGACAGGGTTCGGATGAGCAGTTCTTC
NA	TRBV7-2	14	many	TRBJ2-1	CASSRRGSYNEQFF	TGTGCCAGCAGCCGTCGGGGCTCCTACAATGAGCAGTTCTTC
NA	TRBV7-2	14	few	TRBJ2-7	CASSLVSSGGEQYF	TGTGCCAGCAGCTTAGTGAGTAGCGGAGGCGAGCAGTACTTC
TRBD2	TRBV7-3	15	few	TRBJ2-3	CASSSAGGSVDTQYF	TGTGCCAGCAGCTCCGCCGGCGGGAGCGTTGATACGCAGTATTTT
TRBD1	TRBV7-2	13	few	TRBJ1-1	CASSLDRVTEAFF	TGTGCCAGCAGCCTTGACAGGGTTACTGAAGCTTTCTTT
NA	TRBV28	11	few	TRBJ1-1	CASTTNTEAFF	TGTGCCAGCACAACGAACACTGAAGCTTTCTTT
TRBD1	TRBV12-3/TRBV12-4	13	many	TRBJ2-1	CASSGTGNNEQFF	TGTGCCAGCAGTGGGACAGGAAACAATGAGCAGTTCTTC
NA	TRBV5-1	12	NA	TRBJ2-7	CASSRERYEQYF	TGCGCCAGCAGCAGGGAGAGATACGAGCAGTACTTC
NA	TRBV11-1	12	NA	TRBJ1-5	CASSTGNQPQHF	TGTGCCAGCAGCACAGGTAATCAGCCCCAGCATTTT
TRBD1	TRBV29-1	14	NA	TRBJ1-1	CSVGDRTMNTEAFF	TGCAGCGTGGGGGACAGGACCATGAACACTGAAGCTTTCTTT
TRBD1	TRBV5-5	15	NA	TRBJ2-3	CASSFFGTGADTQYF	TGTGCCAGCAGCTTCTTTGGGACAGGGGCAGATACGCAGTATTTT
NA	TRBV15	15	NA	TRBJ1-5	CATSPAGGSHQPQHF	TGTGCCACCAGCCCTGCGGGGGGGAGTCATCAGCCCCAGCATTTT
NA	TRBV3-1	15	once	TRBJ2-7	CASSQVRTNSYEQYF	TGTGCCAGCAGCCAAGTGAGGACCAACTCCTACGAGCAGTACTTC
NA	TRBV20-1	14	NA	TRBJ2-1	CSAPGTRPRGRQFF	TGCAGTGCGCCCGGGACTCGCCCGAGAGGTCGGCAGTTCTTC
NA	TRBV9	15	many	TRBJ2-1	CASSVGGGAYNEQFF	TGTGCCAGCAGCGTAGGCGGGGGCGCTTACAATGAGCAGTTCTTC
NA	TRBV12-3/TRBV12-4	16	few	TRBJ2-5	CASSLTGWGRRETQYF	TGTGCCAGCAGTTTAACGGGGTGGGGGCGCCGTGAGACCCAGTACTTC
NA	TRBV12-3/TRBV12-4	15	few	TRBJ1-2	CASSLGQAANYGYTF	TGTGCCAGCAGTTTAGGACAGGCTGCAAACTATGGCTACACCTTC
TRBD2	TRBV6-1	15	few	TRBJ2-3	CASSTGLASTDTQYF	TGTGCCAGCAGCACCGGACTAGCTAGCACAGATACGCAGTATTTT
TRBD2	TRBV10-3	18	many	TRBJ2-2	CAIRTVDGRAWDTGELFF	TGTGCCATCAGGACCGTCGACGGGAGGGCCTGGGACACCGGGGAGCTGTTTTTT
TRBD1	TRBV7-2	13	few	TRBJ2-7	CASSQGQWYEQYF	TGTGCCAGCAGCCAGGGACAGTGGTACGAGCAGTACTTC
NA	TRBV4-2	13	once	TRBJ2-1	CASSQESRTSESF	TGTGCCAGCAGCCAAGAATCACGGACCAGCGAGTCCTTC
NA	TRBV4-3	15	NA	TRBJ2-7	CASSHDPGGAYEQYF	TGCGCCAGCAGCCACGACCCCGGCGGGGCCTACGAGCAGTACTTC
TRBD1	TRBV5-6	13	few	TRBJ1-2	CASRTGVNYGYTF	TGTGCCAGTCGGACAGGGGTGAACTATGGCTACACCTTC